These 19 T cell receptor beta chains originate from one sample sequenced in a study of T cells in Graves' hyperthyroidism and ophthalmopathy. TCR beta CDR3 sequences were amplified from RNA transcripts. HTBI primers were the set used in a first-round RT-PCR of the TCR CDR3. TCRdb recomputed calls from the multiplex PCR reads with MiXCR, one row per CDR3 protein. Among hundreds of thousands of distinct CDR3 sequences listed, about 24% were seen once. Sequencing was performed on blood. These receptors were obtained from a woman aged 25 to 39 with Graves' ophthalmopathy.

This clonotype was counted between two and nine times. The genes are TRBV6-1 and TRBJ1-1, with D perhaps matching TRBD1 (6 bases). Trimming shortened V by 6 bases and J by 7 bases, and 21 bases separated the two germline ends. The CDR3 contains 15 residues. Germline V gives CDR1 MNHNS, CDR2 SASEGT. For the CDR3, the DNA is TGTGCCAGCAGGAAGGGACAATCCCCGAGGGATGAAGCTTTCTTT. Residues: CASRKGQSPRDEAFF.

This clonotype came up many times. The V and J genes are TRBV19 and TRBJ1-1; TRBD1 is a possible D gene (5 bases). Germline V lookup: CDR1 LNHDA, CDR2 SQIVND (reference sequence). The germline V and J ends were trimmed by 2 bases and 0 bases, with 10 bases remaining between them. The CDR3 has 15 amino acids. The CDR3 DNA reads as TGTGCCAGTAGTATACCGGGACTCATGAACACTGAAGCTTTCTTT. Translation gives CASSIPGLMNTEAFF.

In regard to this clonotype: Since a much larger clone is just one base distant, this may be a read error. Likely a read error: the CDR3 ends without its conserved phenylalanine or tryptophan. CDR3 sequence reads: CASSGGTDNNQPQHY. The CDR3 DNA sequence: TGTGCCAGCTCAGGAGGGACAGACAATAATCAGCCCCAGCATTAT. The chain links TRBV18 to TRBJ1-5, with TRBD1 identical over 7 bases. CDR1 and CDR2 (germline): KGHSH, LQKENI. This CDR3 has 15 residues. V dropped 5 bases and J dropped 4; count of bases not matched to a gene: 8.

This clonotype was seen repeatedly, ten times or more. The gene calls are TRBV11-1 and TRBJ1-1; D gene unclear. Germline V gene lookup returns CDR1 SGHAT and CDR2 FQDESV (reference sequence). Trimming left V 1 base short and J 1 base short, with 10 bases between. CDR3 length: 15 residues. The CDR3 here is CASSLVRRPNTEAFF. DNA for the CDR3: TGTGCCAGCAGCTTAGTACGTCGCCCGAACACTGAAGCTTTCTTT.

V and J are TRBV5-8 and TRBJ2-7; D is unclear. Germline V gene data show CDR1 as SGHTS and CDR2 as YDEGEE. The CDR3 spans 10 residues. V lost 5 bases, J lost 12 bases, and 12 bases lay in between. Here the CDR3 DNA reads TGTGCCAGCAGTCGTACTGTTCTGTACTTC. It translates to CASSRTVLYF.

This clonotype was seen repeatedly, ten times or more. The V call is TRBV12-3 or TRBV12-4, the J call TRBJ1-1, with a weak D call TRBD1 (5 bases). The V and J ends lost 10 bases and 5 bases respectively, with 17 bases between them. CDR3 length: 13 residues. The CDR3 here is CATRRDLRTEAFF. CDR3 DNA sequence: TGTGCCACCCGGCGGGACCTGAGGACTGAAGCTTTCTTT.

This clonotype was observed many times. The J gene is TRBJ1-3, the V gene TRBV4-2; D is undetermined. V was pared by 0 bases and J by 0 bases, with 12 bases between. The CDR3 runs to 17 residues. Germline assignment: CDR1 LGHNA and CDR2 YNFKEQ. CDR3 loop: CASSQDRETFSGNTIYF. The CDR3 DNA is TGTGCCAGCAGCCAAGATCGCGAGACTTTCTCTGGAAACACCATATATTTT.

This clonotype appeared a few times. The chain employs TRBV20-1 and TRBJ1-5, with D possibly being TRBD1 (6 bases). V lost 0 bases, J lost 5 bases, and 14 bases lay in between. This CDR3 is 15 amino acids long. Germline CDR1 is DFQATT and CDR2 is SNEGSKA (reference sequence). The CDR3 DNA is TGCAGTGCTAGAGATCCCGGGGGGCTGGATCAGCCCCAGCATTTT. Translation gives CSARDPGGLDQPQHF.

At least ten counts were recorded for this clonotype. The DNA for the CDR3 is TGTGCCAGCACCATAACAGGGGGCGGTGGGGCCAACGTCCTGACTTTC. Translated: CASTITGGGGANVLTF. The chain employs TRBV11-2 and TRBJ2-6; TRBD1 matches 9 bases. Germline CDR1 SGHAT, CDR2 FQNNGV. The CDR3 contains 16 residues. V was pared by 7 bases and J by 3 bases, with 7 bases of the junction left unmatched.

The table lists this clonotype with a count of one. The chain carries TRBV19 and TRBJ1-1; D is undetermined. The CDR3 is made up of 13 amino acids. Germline-derived CDR1 and CDR2 are LNHDA and SQIVND (reference sequence). V lost 5 bases and J 3 bases, leaving 10 bases between the germline ends. CDR3: CASSGKEHTEAFF. DNA for the CDR3: TGTGCCAGTAGTGGGAAGGAGCACACTGAAGCTTTCTTT.

The genes are TRBV30 and TRBJ1-5, with TRBD1 identical over 8 bases. Germline values: CDR1 GTSNPN, CDR2 SVGIG (reference sequence). The CDR3 is 13 amino acids. V trimming: 3 bases; J trimming: 3 bases; junction bases outside the gene matches: 1. This CDR3 is CAWRQGDNQPQHF. The CDR3, as DNA: TGTGCCTGGAGACAGGGGGACAATCAGCCCCAGCATTTT.

This clonotype has only a few counts. The rearrangement uses TRBV28 and TRBJ1-1, with TRBD1 matching over 10 bases. The CDR3 sequence is 14 residues long. The V segment lost 6 bases and the J segment 4 bases; nucleotides outside the gene matches: 5. Germline V CDR1 and CDR2: MDHEN, SYDVKM. The CDR3 DNA is TGTGCCAGCAGCTCGGGACAGGGGTTCACTGAAGCTTTCTTT. As protein: CASSSGQGFTEAFF.

This clonotype showed up just a few times. This chain connects TRBV6-1 to TRBJ1-1; no definite D call. Trimming took 1 base from V and 1 from J, leaving 7 bases between them. The CDR3 covers 14 residues. Germline V CDR1 and CDR2: MNHNS, SASEGT. The CDR3 loop is CASSEVTTNTEAFF. For the CDR3, the DNA is TGTGCCAGCAGTGAAGTAACAACGAACACTGAAGCTTTCTTT.

This clonotype came up a few times. J is TRBJ1-1 and V is TRBV6-1; D may be TRBD1 (6 bases). The CDR3 has 13 residues. Germline V gene sequence: CDR1 MNHNS, CDR2 SASEGT. V lost 7 bases and J lost 5, with 14 bases in between. CDR3 sequence (DNA): TGTGCCAGCACTATGCTACAGGGTACTGAAGCTTTCTTT. Translating it yields CASTMLQGTEAFF.

This clonotype was found a few times. The rearrangement joins TRBV18 to TRBJ1-2; D unresolved. The CDR3 length is 13 residues. Germline V gene lookup returns CDR1 KGHSH and CDR2 LQKENI. V dropped 0 bases and J dropped 4 bases, with 6 bases sitting between them. In DNA form, the CDR3 reads TGTGCCAGCTCACCACCGGACGGCTATGGCTACACCTTC. It encodes CASSPPDGYGYTF.

This clonotype was detected ten times or more. The rearrangement uses TRBV29-1 and TRBJ1-1; TRBD1 agrees at 7 bases. The CDR3 is 14 residues long. Per the germline V gene, CDR1 is SQVTM and CDR2 is ANQGSEA. J was trimmed by 4 bases and V by 7 bases; bases with no gene match: 12. The DNA of the CDR3 is TGCAGCGCGACAGGGTCGTCGGCGGGCACTGAAGCTTTCTTT. Translating it yields CSATGSSAGTEAFF.

This clonotype turned up a few times. The gene calls are TRBV9 and TRBJ1-2, with a weak D call TRBD1 (6 bases). This CDR3 comprises 15 residues. V lost 3 bases to trimming and J lost 4 bases, with 16 bases between them. Germline values: CDR1 SGDLS, CDR2 YYNGEE. Here the CDR3 DNA reads TGTGCCAGCAGCGCAGGGGCCGGGGGGAGCTATGGCTACACCTTC. This gives the protein CASSAGAGGSYGYTF.

This rearrangement joins TRBV11-2 to TRBJ2-1; D ambiguous. V dropped 0 bases and J dropped 6 bases, with 15 bases sitting between them. Germline assignment: CDR1 SGHAT and CDR2 FQNNGV. The CDR3 is made up of 16 amino acids. CDR3: CASSLDFNRVRNEQFF. DNA of the CDR3: TGTGCCAGCAGCTTAGATTTCAATCGCGTTCGCAATGAGCAGTTCTTC.

This clonotype was seen repeatedly, ten times or more. This rearrangement joins TRBV6-1 to TRBJ2-7; 9 nucleotides align to TRBD2. V lost 6 bases, J lost 0 bases, and 3 bases stayed unmatched. The CDR3 is made up of 14 amino acids. Per germline, CDR1 MNHNS and CDR2 SASEGT. The CDR3 nucleotides read TGTGCCAGCAGGACTAGCGGTAGCTCCTACGAGCAGTACTTC. Its protein is CASRTSGSSYEQYF.